The next 23 T cell receptor beta chains were all read from a single sample in a study of CD8 T cells in Susac syndrome. Roughly 0.45 to 1 ug RNA was reverse transcribed with random hexamers. TCRdb re-analysed the immunoSEQ multiplex PCR reads in MiXCR, keeping a single row per CDR3 protein. The profile covers roughly 80,000 distinct CDR3 sequences, with around 94% appearing a single time and roughly 0.26% taken by the ten largest. The source material was CD8+ T cells from PBMCs. The source of these receptors is a human donor in good health.

This clonotype is a singleton in its sample. The chain joins TRBV20-1 to TRBJ2-7; 10 bases align to TRBD2. Germline V gives CDR1 DFQATT, CDR2 SNEGSKA (reference sequence). V lost 5 bases and J lost 4; bases outside the gene matches: 20. CDR3 length equals 18 residues. CDR3 sequence (DNA): TGCAGTGCTCATTCGAAAAGCGGGGGGGCCTTTAGTAGGTACGAGCAGTACTTC. It translates to CSAHSKSGGAFSRYEQYF.

Written as DNA, the CDR3 is TGTGCCAGCAGCTTAGTGTACCAAGAGACCCAGTACTTC. It specifies CASSLVYQETQYF. This rearrangement joins TRBV11-3 to TRBJ2-5; D ambiguous. The V gene lost 1 base and the J gene lost 0 bases, with 3 bases spanning the gap. Germline CDR1 SGHNT, CDR2 YENEEA. The CDR3 spans 13 residues.

The genes are TRBV20-1 and TRBJ1-5, with 8 bases matching TRBD1. After removal of 4 bases from V and 4 bases from J, the junction contained 3 bases not matched to a gene. The CDR3 extends over 13 amino acids. Germline values: CDR1 DFQATT, CDR2 SNEGSKA (reference sequence). The CDR3 DNA reads as TGCAGTGCTAAAGGACAGGGAAATCAGCCCCAGCATTTT. Translating gives CSAKGQGNQPQHF.

The chain employs TRBV27 and TRBJ2-4; 13 bases fit TRBD2. The CDR3 loop spans 13 amino acids. The germline V gene encodes CDR1 MNHEY and CDR2 SMNVEV (reference sequence). The V segment lost 6 bases and the J segment 8 bases; nucleotides outside the gene matches: 1. For the CDR3, the DNA is TGTGCCAGCAGCGGACTAGCGGGAGACATTCAGTACTTC. Translation: CASSGLAGDIQYF.

J is TRBJ1-1 and V is TRBV6-5; D gene uncertain. The CDR3 is 13 amino acids. V lost 0 bases and J lost 6, with 8 bases in between. From germline, CDR1 is MNHEY and CDR2 SVGAGI. The CDR3 is CASSYSGGSEAFF. The CDR3 DNA reads as TGTGCCAGCAGTTACTCGGGAGGATCTGAAGCTTTCTTT.

The CDR3 loop is CASSPFAYGYTF. The CDR3 DNA reads as TGTGCCAGCAGTCCATTCGCCTATGGCTACACCTTC. V and J are TRBV6-5 and TRBJ1-2, with D unresolved. Germline loops: CDR1 MNHEY, CDR2 SVGAGI. V shed 5 bases and J shed 4 bases, with 8 bases lying between them. CDR3 length: 12 residues.

The chain links TRBV15 to TRBJ2-5; D unclear. This CDR3 contains 16 residues. CDR1 is LNHNV, CDR2 YYDKDF, per germline (reference sequence). Trimming stripped 1 base from V and 0 bases from J, with 12 bases between. The CDR3 reads CATSRAVLSDQETQYF. The CDR3 DNA reads as TGTGCCACCAGCAGAGCAGTTTTGTCCGACCAAGAGACCCAGTACTTC. Looking up the rest from reference TRBV15 and TRBJ2-5 gives the full variable domain: DAMVIQNPRYQVTQFGKPVTLSCSQTLNHNVMYWYQQKSSQAPKLLFHYYDKDFNNEADTPDNFQSRRPNTSFCFLDIRSPGLGDTAMYLCATSRAVLSDQETQYFGPGTRLLVL.

The rearrangement uses TRBV7-8 and TRBJ2-7; possibly TRBD2 for D (6 bases). The CDR3 length is 16 residues. Looked up from germline, CDR1 is SGHVS and CDR2 is FQNEAQ. The V gene lost 5 bases and the J gene lost 0 bases, with 17 bases spanning the gap. This CDR3 is CASSHSVEGPSYEQYV. Written as DNA, the CDR3 is TGTGCCAGCAGCCATAGCGTGGAGGGCCCCTCCTACGAGCAGTACGTC.

The chain combines TRBV5-1 with TRBJ1-1; D not resolved. Germline-derived CDR1 and CDR2 are SGHRS and YFSETQ. The CDR3 is 17 amino acids. V lost 2 bases, J lost 0 bases, and 17 bases lay in between. Written as DNA, the CDR3 is TGCGCCAGCAGCTTCGTCGACACAGAGTTCATGAACACTGAAGCTTTCTTT. Protein: CASSFVDTEFMNTEAFF.

The rearrangement links TRBV9 to TRBJ2-4; 7 bases are a match to TRBD1. V dropped 3 bases and J dropped 0; count of bases not matched to a gene: 9. The CDR3 is 17 amino acids. The germline V gene encodes CDR1 SGDLS and CDR2 YYNGEE. The CDR3 protein is CASSEPIGQAAKNIQYF. CDR3 nucleotide sequence: TGTGCCAGCAGCGAGCCAATCGGACAGGCAGCCAAAAACATTCAGTACTTC.

On this clonotype: The junction and the germline gene differ at one end; a read error may be behind it. The chain links TRBV29-1 to TRBJ2-2; the D is unclear. There are 13 residues in the CDR3. Germline lookup yields CDR1 SQVTM and CDR2 ANQGSEA. The CDR3 DNA is TGCAGCGGGAGATTGGCGAACACCAGGGAGCTGTTTTTT. Translation: CSGRLANTRELFF.

The rearrangement links TRBV7-9 to TRBJ1-6; 7 bases agree with TRBD1. Germline V gene data show CDR1 as SEHNR and CDR2 as FQNEAQ (reference sequence). The ends lost 5 bases at V and 6 bases at J; junction bases unmatched: 4. CDR3 size: 14 residues. CDR3 DNA sequence: TGTGCCAGCAGCCCGGGACAGTCTAATTCACCCCTCCACTTT. Protein product: CASSPGQSNSPLHF.

The chain has TRBV4-1 and TRBJ1-5, with D unclear. Between the trimmed V and J ends, which lost 0 bases and 4 bases, there was a span of 10 bases. This CDR3 contains 15 residues. Germline V gives CDR1 MGHRA, CDR2 YSYEKL. The CDR3 DNA sequence: TGCGCCAGCAGCCAAGATCCACGAGGAAATCAGCCCCAGCATTTT. It yields the protein CASSQDPRGNQPQHF.

This chain uses TRBV20-1 with TRBJ1-5, with 7 bases lining up with TRBD1. V trimming: 0 bases; J trimming: 4 bases; junction bases outside the gene matches: 3. This CDR3 has 14 amino acids. The germline CDR1 and CDR2 sequences are DFQATT and SNEGSKA (reference sequence). The CDR3 nucleotides are TGCAGTGCTAGAGAAGACAGGGTTAATCAGCCCCAGCATTTT. This codes for CSAREDRVNQPQHF.

V and J are TRBV7-6 and TRBJ1-2; TRBD1 might be the D (6 bases). The V gene lost 3 bases and the J gene lost 14 bases, with 19 bases spanning the gap. Germline V gene sequence: CDR1 SGHVS, CDR2 FNYEAQ. The CDR3 consists of 13 residues. DNA for the CDR3: TGTGCCAGCAGCTTTGGTCGTGCGGGGGCGGAAACCTTC. Amino acids: CASSFGRAGAETF. Full variable domain (missing parts from reference TRBV7-6 and TRBJ1-2): GAGVSQSPRYKVTKRGQDVALRCDPISGHVSLYWYRQALGQGPEFLTYFNYEAQQDKSGLPNDRFSAERPEGSISTLTIQRTEQRDSAMYRCASSFGRAGAETFGSGTRLTVV.

The chain uses TRBV4-2 and TRBJ2-5, with D maybe TRBD2 (6 bases). CDR1 is LGHNA, CDR2 YNFKEQ, per germline. V lost 0 bases, J lost 4 bases, and 15 bases lay in between. The CDR3 length is 16 residues. CDR3 residues: CASSQEIGSGGETQYF. DNA of the CDR3: TGTGCCAGCAGCCAAGAAATCGGGAGCGGAGGAGAGACCCAGTACTTC.

The J gene is TRBJ2-7, the V gene TRBV19; D unresolved. V lost 3 bases and J lost 4, with 13 bases in between. Germline lookup yields CDR1 LNHDA and CDR2 SQIVND (reference sequence). The CDR3 length is 14 residues. This chain's CDR3 is CASSIGSLGYEQYF. The CDR3 DNA sequence: TGTGCCAGTAGTATTGGGTCGTTAGGTTACGAGCAGTACTTC.

This sequence joins TRBV9 and TRBJ2-1, with TRBD1 identical over 9 bases. The trim removed 5 bases at V and 4 bases at J, leaving 7 bases unmatched. The CDR3 covers 15 residues. CDR1 is SGDLS, CDR2 YYNGEE, per germline. The CDR3 nucleotides are TGTGCCAGCAGGTCCGGGACAGGGACTTACAATGAGCAGTTCTTC. It encodes CASRSGTGTYNEQFF. Full variable domain (outside the CDR3, taken from reference TRBV9 and TRBJ2-1): DSGVTQTPKHLITATGQRVTLRCSPRSGDLSVYWYQQSLDQGLQFLIQYYNGEERAKGNILERFSAQQFPDLHSELNLSSLELGDSALYFCASRSGTGTYNEQFFGPGTRLTVL.

This rearrangement joins TRBV6-1 to TRBJ2-1; 7 nucleotides line up with TRBD2. CDR3 length: 17 residues. Germline loops: CDR1 MNHNS, CDR2 SASEGT. V was pared by 4 bases and J by 0 bases, with 9 bases of the junction left unmatched. CDR3 nucleotide sequence: TGTGCCAGCAGTGGGCGGGAGCGGGCTTACTCCTACAATGAGCAGTTCTTC. This encodes CASSGRERAYSYNEQFF.

V and J are TRBV7-9 and TRBJ2-5; D is unresolved. Trimming pared 0 bases from V and 3 bases from J, leaving 8 bases between. Germline V gene data show CDR1 as SEHNR and CDR2 as FQNEAQ (reference sequence). The CDR3 runs to 14 residues. For the CDR3, the DNA is TGTGCCAGCAGCTTAGCGGTCAGAGAAGAGACCCAGTACTTC. Encoded protein: CASSLAVREETQYF.

In this sample, this clonotype turned up once. The V gene is TRBV9, the J gene TRBJ1-2; tentative D call: TRBD1 (5 bases). Trimming removed 3 bases at V and 8 bases at J, with 14 bases between. The CDR3 runs 13 residues. Per germline, CDR1 SGDLS and CDR2 YYNGEE. The CDR3 sequence is CASSGTRVGGYTF. CDR3 in DNA: TGTGCCAGCAGCGGGACAAGGGTGGGAGGCTACACCTTC.

The chain links TRBV29-1 to TRBJ1-2, with a possible D match to TRBD1 (5 bases). CDR3 length: 12 amino acids. Per the germline V gene, CDR1 is SQVTM and CDR2 is ANQGSEA. Trimming shortened V by 3 bases and J by 4 bases, and 9 bases separated the two germline ends. The CDR3 nucleotides read TGCAGCGTTGAGGCAGGGAGCTATGGCTACACCTTC. Translating gives CSVEAGSYGYTF.

V usage is TRBV13 and J usage is TRBJ2-2; 7 nucleotides line up with TRBD1. The germline V gene encodes CDR1 PRHDT and CDR2 FYEKMQ (reference sequence). V lost 5 bases, J lost 0 bases, and 6 bases stayed unmatched. CDR3 length: 16 amino acids. CDR3 loop: CASSATDRANTGELFF. CDR3 in DNA: TGTGCCAGCAGCGCCACCGACAGGGCGAACACCGGGGAGCTGTTTTTT.